One and the same sample provided the 26 T cell receptor beta chains below, sequenced in a study of T cell responses to AZD1222 COVID-19 vaccine (dated by TCRdb to 2020 to 2023). Libraries came from the immunoSEQ multiplex PCR assay. Not all clones reach the TCRdb copy of this immuneACCESS table, which keeps in-frame sequences only. Checked studies attribute under half of the gap to unresolved V genes and leave the rest unexplained. Here the sample has around 140,000 clones; roughly nine tenths occur a single time. The top ten constitute about 1.5% of the sample. Interpreted using the paper, the time point label stands for: baseline before first vaccination. This sample comprised peripheral blood, obtained on day 0 of AZD1222 vaccination. Receptors were obtained from an adult in good health.

Only one count was recorded for this clone. V gene TRBV7-2 combines with J gene TRBJ2-7; 9 bases align to TRBD2. Germline trimming cut 1 base from V and 5 bases from J; bases unmatched to any gene: 6. The germline CDR1 and CDR2 sequences are SGHTA and FQGNSA. This CDR3 comprises 15 residues. CDR3 in amino acids: CASSLGVAGANEQYF. The CDR3 DNA sequence: TGTGCCAGCAGCTTAGGCGTAGCGGGAGCCAACGAGCAGTACTTC.

The chain uses TRBV6-5 and TRBJ2-2; D may be TRBD1 or TRBD2 (5 bases each). The CDR3 runs to 14 residues. Germline assignment: CDR1 MNHEY and CDR2 SVGAGI. The V end lost 6 bases, the J end lost 4 bases, and 12 bases lay between the germline ends. As DNA, the CDR3 is TGTGCCAGCAGCATCCGGGACCCCACCGGGGAGCTGTTTTTT. Its protein product is CASSIRDPTGELFF.

In this sample, this clone turned up once. The CDR3 DNA follows: TGTGCCAGCAGCCGTGGGGGACTAGGGCTCTACGAGCAGTACTTC. The encoded protein is CASSRGGLGLYEQYF. The genes are TRBV6-5 and TRBJ2-7; TRBD2 aligns across 8 bases. Germline assignment: CDR1 MNHEY and CDR2 SVGAGI. With 6 bases clipped from V and 3 bases from J, the junction kept 10 bases outside the gene matches. This CDR3 spans 15 amino acids.

This clone was detected only once. The V gene is TRBV28, the J gene TRBJ2-7, with 7 positions matching TRBD1. From germline, CDR1 is MDHEN and CDR2 SYDVKM. The CDR3 has 14 amino acids. Trimming removed 5 bases from V and 3 bases from J; junction bases left unmatched: 7. The CDR3 region has the DNA TGTGCCAGCAGTCTCAGGGGGATAATCTACGAGCAGTACTTC. Encoded protein: CASSLRGIIYEQYF.

The chain couples TRBV5-6 to TRBJ2-7; D is undetermined. The CDR3 runs 16 residues. The V gene lost 4 bases and the J gene lost 1 base, with 18 bases spanning the gap. Germline CDR1 SGHDT, CDR2 YYEEEE. This chain's CDR3 is CASSTIFVDGSYEQYF. Written as DNA, the CDR3 is TGTGCCAGCAGCACCATTTTTGTTGACGGATCCTACGAGCAGTACTTC.

This clone came up once. The chain employs TRBV7-2 and TRBJ1-6; D remains unclear. The V end lost 4 bases, the J end lost 5 bases, and 18 bases lay between the germline ends. This CDR3 is 17 amino acids long. The germline V gene encodes CDR1 SGHTA and CDR2 FQGNSA. The CDR3 region is CASSSRAGVGNNSPLHF. CDR3 coding DNA: TGTGCCAGCAGCTCGAGGGCCGGTGTGGGGAATAATTCACCCCTCCACTTT.

The chain is built from TRBV5-5 and TRBJ1-1; 7 bases are shared with TRBD1. V dropped 2 bases and J dropped 0; count of bases not matched to a gene: 4. CDR1 SGHKS and CDR2 YYEKEE come from the germline V gene (reference sequence). The CDR3 spans 15 residues. The CDR3 is CASSLQGNMNTEAFF. For the CDR3, the DNA is TGTGCCAGCAGCTTACAGGGGAACATGAACACTGAAGCTTTCTTT.

The V call is TRBV30, the J call TRBJ1-5, with D unclear. The CDR3 contains 13 residues. Per the germline V gene, CDR1 is GTSNPN and CDR2 is SVGIG (reference sequence). V was shortened by 1 base and J by 2 bases, with 6 bases between the two germline ends. DNA for the CDR3: TGTGCCTGGAGTGCAAGGGGCAATCAGCCCCAGCATTTT. Translated, it gives CAWSARGNQPQHF.

In this sample, this clone turned up once. This sequence joins TRBV19 and TRBJ1-1; 8 nucleotides line up with TRBD1. V lost 6 bases and J lost 1; bases outside the gene matches: 7. The CDR3 is made up of 15 amino acids. CDR1 and CDR2 from the germline V gene are LNHDA and SQIVND (reference sequence). The CDR3 coding sequence is TGTGCCAGTAGGGGACCGACAGGGGCGAACACTGAAGCTTTCTTT. This encodes CASRGPTGANTEAFF.

V gene TRBV19 combines with J gene TRBJ2-1; TRBD1 matches at 10 bases. The CDR3 sequence is 14 residues long. V shed 7 bases, J shed 8 bases, and the junction held 8 bases outside the gene matches. Germline V gene lookup returns CDR1 LNHDA and CDR2 SQIVND (reference sequence). The CDR3 DNA sequence: TGTGCCAGTACCCGACAGGGGGCTAGCTATGAGCAGTTCTTC. Residues: CASTRQGASYEQFF.

The chain carries TRBV27 and TRBJ1-4; D perhaps matches TRBD1 (6 bases). Trimming took off 2 bases at V and 8 bases at J, with 15 bases between the two ends. Germline CDR1 MNHEY, CDR2 SMNVEV (reference sequence). The CDR3 is made up of 15 amino acids. The CDR3: CASSLIQQGGEKLFF. In DNA form, the CDR3 reads TGTGCCAGCAGTTTAATTCAACAGGGAGGGGAAAAACTGTTTTTT.

The chain employs TRBV6-5 and TRBJ1-6; D not certain. Germline V gives CDR1 MNHEY, CDR2 SVGAGI. The CDR3 runs to 14 residues. Deletions cut 6 bases from V and 7 bases from J, with 13 bases between. CDR3 protein: CASSTVLRNSPLHF. DNA of the CDR3: TGTGCCAGCAGCACCGTTCTGCGGAATTCACCCCTCCACTTT.

The genes are TRBV29-1 and TRBJ2-3; 7 positions match TRBD1. CDR1 and CDR2 (germline): SQVTM, ANQGSEA. The CDR3 runs to 13 residues. V gave up 7 bases and J gave up 3 bases; unmatched junction bases: 7. DNA for the CDR3: TGCAGCGCAGGACAGGCAGGAACAGATACGCAGTATTTT. Translated, it gives CSAGQAGTDTQYF.

The V and J genes are TRBV19 and TRBJ1-1, with 9 bases that match TRBD1. V shed 2 bases, J shed 7 bases, and the junction held 5 bases outside the gene matches. CDR1 is LNHDA, CDR2 SQIVND, per germline (reference sequence). The CDR3 has 14 amino acids. The CDR3 sequence is CASSIIQGAVEAFF. Here the CDR3 DNA reads TGTGCCAGTAGTATAATACAGGGGGCTGTTGAAGCTTTCTTT.

This chain connects TRBV19 to TRBJ1-3; D might be TRBD1 (5 bases). CDR1 is LNHDA and CDR2 is SQIVND in the germline V gene (reference sequence). Trimming stripped 8 bases from V and 3 bases from J, with 11 bases between. The CDR3 spans 13 residues. The CDR3, as DNA: TGTGCCAGTCTGAGGGGAAATGGAAACACCATATATTTT. It codes for CASLRGNGNTIYF.

The chain combines TRBV27 with TRBJ2-1; a possible D gene is TRBD2 (5 bases). Between the trimmed V and J ends, which lost 2 bases and 2 bases, there was a span of 10 bases. The germline V gene encodes CDR1 MNHEY and CDR2 SMNVEV (reference sequence). This CDR3 has 15 residues. CDR3 bases: TGTGCCAGCAGTTTAAGAACCGGGACCTACAATGAGCAGTTCTTC. As protein: CASSLRTGTYNEQFF.

The CDR3 protein is CASSPEGASAGNTIYF. CDR3 in DNA: TGTGCCAGCAGCCCCGAAGGGGCCTCTGCTGGAAACACCATATATTTT. The J gene is TRBJ1-3, the V gene TRBV9, with a tentative D call TRBD1 (5 bases). Per germline, CDR1 SGDLS and CDR2 YYNGEE. V gave up 4 bases and J gave up 2 bases, with 16 bases separating them. The CDR3 runs to 16 residues.

This clone has a single count. V and J are TRBV4-3 and TRBJ2-7; 10 nucleotides agree with TRBD2. V trimming: 0 bases; J trimming: 0 bases; junction bases outside the gene matches: 11. CDR3 length: 19 residues. Germline assignment: CDR1 LGHNA and CDR2 YSLEER. As DNA, the CDR3 is TGCGCCAGCAGCCAAGATGAAGGTAGCGGGAGGTACCTCTCCTACGAGCAGTACTTC. It translates to CASSQDEGSGRYLSYEQYF.

This chain links TRBV28 with TRBJ2-3; 8 bases line up with TRBD2. The CDR3 is 15 residues long. V was pared by 3 bases and J by 4 bases, with 6 bases of the junction left unmatched. In germline, CDR1 is MDHEN, CDR2 SYDVKM. CDR3 sequence: CASSLEREPPDTQYF. CDR3 DNA: TGTGCCAGCAGTTTGGAGCGGGAGCCCCCAGATACGCAGTATTTT.

Details on this clone: One end of the junction is discordant with germline, which a read error may explain. This chain uses TRBV7-2 with TRBJ2-1, with D uncertain. Germline values: CDR1 SGHTA, CDR2 FQGNSA. The CDR3 is 14 residues long. The CDR3 region is CASVPEPTRNEQFF. The CDR3 DNA sequence: TGTGCCAGCGTCCCCGAACCCACCCGAAATGAACAGTTCTTC.

This chain links TRBV24-1 with TRBJ1-1; no clear D gene. The CDR3 is made up of 14 amino acids. V was shortened by 5 bases and J by 0 bases, with 9 bases between the two germline ends. CDR1 KGHDR and CDR2 SFDVKD come from the germline V gene. CDR3 DNA sequence: TGTGCCACCAGTGGGTGGCCCCTGAACACTGAAGCTTTCTTT. It encodes CATSGWPLNTEAFF.

The chain couples TRBV27 to TRBJ1-2; D is uncertain. From germline, CDR1 is MNHEY and CDR2 SMNVEV (reference sequence). V gave up 6 bases and J gave up 8 bases, with 16 bases separating them. The CDR3 spans 13 residues. The CDR3 sequence is CASSLGPPSGYTF. The CDR3 nucleotides read TGTGCCAGCAGCCTCGGACCGCCTTCGGGCTACACCTTC.

V gene TRBV7-2 combines with J gene TRBJ2-1; D unclear. The CDR3 covers 14 residues. CDR1 is SGHTA and CDR2 is FQGNSA in the germline V gene. Trimming stripped 3 bases from V and 7 bases from J, with 13 bases between. CDR3 coding DNA: TGTGCCAGCAGCTTTGGTTTAAGCGATAATGAGCAGTTCTTC. It yields the protein CASSFGLSDNEQFF.

This clone was seen more than once but under ten times. The J gene is TRBJ1-1, the V gene TRBV7-9; 11 bases map to TRBD1. Germline V CDR1 and CDR2: SEHNR, FQNEAQ (reference sequence). The V segment lost 5 bases and the J segment 2 bases; nucleotides outside the gene matches: 4. The CDR3 is 15 amino acids. The DNA of the CDR3 is TGTGCCAGCAGCAAAGGACAGGGGGCAAACACTGAAGCTTTCTTT. Its translation is CASSKGQGANTEAFF.

The chain uses TRBV9 and TRBJ2-3; D uncertain. Trimming pared 2 bases from V and 6 bases from J, leaving 13 bases between. CDR1 and CDR2 from the germline V gene are SGDLS and YYNGEE. CDR3 length: 14 residues. The CDR3 is CASSVLGMSDTQYF. DNA for the CDR3: TGTGCCAGCAGCGTGTTAGGGATGTCGGATACGCAGTATTTT. The whole variable domain, filled in from reference TRBV9 and TRBJ2-3, reads DSGVTQTPKHLITATGQRVTLRCSPRSGDLSVYWYQQSLDQGLQFLIQYYNGEERAKGNILERFSAQQFPDLHSELNLSSLELGDSALYFCASSVLGMSDTQYFGPGTRLTVL.

The chain joins TRBV30 to TRBJ1-6; D is unresolved. The CDR3 is 14 amino acids. Germline V CDR1 and CDR2: GTSNPN, SVGIG (reference sequence). The V gene lost 5 bases and the J gene lost 7 bases, with 15 bases spanning the gap. The CDR3 DNA reads TGTGCCTGGGACATCGCCTCGGGCAATTCACCCCTCCACTTT. It specifies CAWDIASGNSPLHF. Together with reference TRBV30 and TRBJ1-6, the CDR3 gives the full variable domain: SQTIHQWPATLVQPVGSPLSLECTVEGTSNPNLYWYRQAAGRGLQLLFYSVGIGQISSEVPQNLSASRPQDRQFILSSKKLLLSDSGFYLCAWDIASGNSPLHFGNGTRLTVT.